The TCR beta chain described here comes from a study of OX40 agonist ivuxolimab in advanced cancers. Study conclusions and caveats: Both blood CD4+ and CD8+ T cells showed clonal growth by week 6 at 0.1 to 3.0 mg/kg. Antigen specificity was not determined for the expanded peripheral T cells. Relative to CD4+, CD8+ T cells held more expanded clones on average.

CDR1 and CDR2 from the germline V gene are LNHDA and SQIVND (reference sequence). The ends were cut back, 6 bases at V and 9 bases at J, with 12 bases in the middle. The CDR3 consists of 12 residues. The protocol was immunoSEQ multiplex PCR, while the TCRdb copy is restricted to in-frame clones and leaves out a portion. Of 65,000 to 90,000 clones listed, around 90% were seen once; the top ten hold about 2.3%. As for this clone: What it binds is not known.

The sample in question was CD4+ or CD8+ T cells sorted from blood, obtained in a trial of the OX40 agonist ivuxolimab. The chain couples TRBV19 to TRBJ1-5, with a weak D call TRBD1 (6 bases). This receptor was taken from an adult with an advanced solid tumor such as melanoma, head and neck, liver or kidney cancer. CDR3: CASRGGFGPQHF. The CDR3 coding sequence is TGTGCCAGTAGAGGGGGTTTCGGGCCCCAGCATTTT. The full variable domain, with the rest looked up from reference TRBV19 and TRBJ1-5, is DGGITQSPKYLFRKEGQNVTLSCEQNLNHDAMYWYRQDPGQGLRLIYYSQIVNDFQKGDIAEGYSVSREKKESFPLTVTSAQKNPTAFYLCASRGGFGPQHFGDGTRLSIL.